This T cell receptor (beta chain) was observed in a study of T cells after yellow fever vaccination. Remarks on this clonotype: Its cognate antigen is unknown.

TCRdb re-called the 5' RACE reads through MiXCR, storing one row per CDR3 protein. The data contain some 420,000 distinct CDR3 sequences, around 20% of them seen just once; the ten biggest clones take up 15% to 20%. Findings and caveats of the study: Clonotypes appearing in both CD4 and CD8 compartments existed, and their share was small.

This TCR came from a man aged 18 to 29 who received the YFV17D yellow fever vaccine. Sequenced here: PBMCs, sampled before the yellow fever booster vaccination.

The CDR3 DNA reads TGTGCCATCTTAGGACAGGGTTTTAGCGAGCAGTACTTC. This codes for CAILGQGFSEQYF. The rearrangement uses TRBV10-3 and TRBJ2-7; TRBD1 matches 8 bases. The CDR3 extends over 13 amino acids. Germline CDR1 and CDR2: ENHRY and SYGVKD. V shed 8 bases and J 6 bases; nucleotides not matched to a gene: 9.